These 4 T cell receptor beta chains were sequenced from one sample in a study of beta chain features in type 1 diabetes. General study points: Patients with Type 1 diabetes showed moderately but significantly shorter TCRB CDR3s in all four CD4+ subsets.

These TCRs' antigens remain unknown. Reverse transcription of all isolated RNA meant that expressed TCRB transcripts were sequenced. Sequenced by immunoSEQ multiplex PCR; TCRdb stores in-frame clones only, minus some. Of about 160,000 clones in the sample, about 9% were seen once. The specimen sequenced was central memory CD4+ T cells from blood. The receptors originated from a woman between 18 and 29 years old with type 1 diabetes.

The V call is TRBV7-2, the J call TRBJ2-3, with D possibly being TRBD2 (6 bases). There are 14 residues in the CDR3. Germline loops: CDR1 SGHTA, CDR2 FQGNSA. The V end lost 0 bases, the J end lost 3 bases, and 7 bases lay between the germline ends. The CDR3 DNA is TGTGCCAGCAGCTTAGCCCTAGCGACAGATACGCAGTATTTT. Amino acids: CASSLALATDTQYF.

A few counts support this clone. This chain connects TRBV5-4 to TRBJ1-3; TRBD1 matches 9 bases. Germline V gene lookup returns CDR1 SGHNT and CDR2 YYREEE (reference sequence). This CDR3 spans 15 amino acids. The trim removed 5 bases at V and 8 bases at J, leaving 11 bases unmatched. CDR3 protein: CASRRTGAGGDTIYF. Here the CDR3 DNA reads TGTGCCAGCAGGCGGACAGGGGCTGGCGGGGACACCATATATTTT.

The V gene is TRBV19, the J gene TRBJ1-6; weak D call: TRBD1 (5 bases). The CDR3 contains 14 residues. Per germline, CDR1 LNHDA and CDR2 SQIVND (reference sequence). Trimming took 6 bases from V and 6 from J, leaving 12 bases between them. CDR3 sequence: CASSLDSVNSPLHF. The CDR3 nucleotides read TGTGCCAGTAGCCTCGACAGTGTTAATTCACCCCTCCACTTT.

The chain combines TRBV30 with TRBJ2-5, with TRBD1 identical over 9 bases. Germline loops: CDR1 GTSNPN, CDR2 SVGIG (reference sequence). V lost 0 bases to trimming and J lost 7 bases; unmatched junction nucleotides: 3. The CDR3 loop spans 13 amino acids. The DNA for the CDR3 is TGTGCCTGGAGTGTACAGACAGGGGGGACCCAGTACTTC. Its protein is CAWSVQTGGTQYF.